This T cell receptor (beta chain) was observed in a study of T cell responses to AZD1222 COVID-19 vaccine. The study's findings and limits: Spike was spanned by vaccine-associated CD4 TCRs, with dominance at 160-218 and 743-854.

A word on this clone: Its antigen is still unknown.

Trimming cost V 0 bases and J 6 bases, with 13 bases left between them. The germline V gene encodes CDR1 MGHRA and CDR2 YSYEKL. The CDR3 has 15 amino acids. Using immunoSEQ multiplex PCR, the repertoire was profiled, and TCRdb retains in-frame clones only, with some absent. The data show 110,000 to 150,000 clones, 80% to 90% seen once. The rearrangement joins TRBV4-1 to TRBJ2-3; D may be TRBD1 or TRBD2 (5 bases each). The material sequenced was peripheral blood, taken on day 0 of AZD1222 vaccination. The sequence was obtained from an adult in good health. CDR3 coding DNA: TGCGCCAGCAGCCAAGACGGCAGGGAGTACGATACGCAGTATTTT. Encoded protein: CASSQDGREYDTQYF.